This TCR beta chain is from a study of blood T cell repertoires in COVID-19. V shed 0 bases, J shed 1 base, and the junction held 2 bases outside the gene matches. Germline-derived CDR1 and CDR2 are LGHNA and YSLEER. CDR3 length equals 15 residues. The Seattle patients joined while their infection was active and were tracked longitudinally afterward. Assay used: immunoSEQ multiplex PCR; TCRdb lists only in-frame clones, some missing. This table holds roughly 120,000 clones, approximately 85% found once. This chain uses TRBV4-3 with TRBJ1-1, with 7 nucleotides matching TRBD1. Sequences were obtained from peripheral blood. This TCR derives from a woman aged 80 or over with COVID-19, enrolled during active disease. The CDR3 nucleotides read TGCGCCAGCAGCCAAGAGACAGGGTGGAACACTGAAGCTTTCTTT. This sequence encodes CASSQETGWNTEAFF.